The entry below gives a single T cell receptor (beta chain) sequence along with its context. Its target is unknown. The sample comes from a study of T cell responses to AZD1222 COVID-19 vaccine. Whole-study findings and limits: Unmutated regions of variants are reportedly targeted by nearly half of spike-specific TCRs.

The assay was immunoSEQ multiplex PCR, and TCRdb's table has in-frame clones only and misses some. The table includes approximately 130,000 clones, 93% detected once. The CDR3 loop spans 13 amino acids. Germline lookup yields CDR1 LNHDA and CDR2 SQIVND (reference sequence). Trimming pared 10 bases from V and 3 bases from J, leaving 15 bases between. Sample: peripheral blood, taken on day 0 of AZD1222 vaccination. The chain joins TRBV19 to TRBJ1-1; no reliable D call. The origin of this receptor is an adult in good health. The CDR3 coding sequence is TGTGCCACGACCGACCCTTCCTACACTGAAGCTTTCTTT. It codes for CATTDPSYTEAFF.